This entry features one TCR beta chain sequence. Its antigen is currently unknown. The V and J ends lost 6 bases and 4 bases respectively, with 18 bases between them. CDR3 length: 16 amino acids. Germline loops: CDR1 SNHLY, CDR2 FYNNEI. These newly diagnosed stage II-IVA oral cavity squamous cell carcinoma patients had no prior systemic or radiation treatment. The data derive from a study of neoadjuvant anti-PD-1 for oral cavity cancer. Study-wide results and caveats: Only three patients per response group were TCR-analyzed; validation needed.

Measured with immunoSEQ multiplex PCR; TCRdb has only the in-frame clones, and not every one. The sample carries over 10,000 clones, approximately 63% recorded once. The TCR was taken from a person between 35 and 79 years old with oral cavity squamous cell carcinoma. The donor label of this sample is uncertain. The sequencing used tumor tissue, collected before nivolumab (anti-PD-1) treatment. V gene TRBV2 combines with J gene TRBJ2-2; D gene unclear. Here the CDR3 reads CASSQRASTGTGELFF. CDR3 sequence (DNA): TGTGCCAGCAGCCAACGGGCTTCGACGGGCACCGGGGAGCTGTTTTTT.